This TCR beta chain stems from a study of T-cell reconstitution after alpha-beta-depleted transplantation in children. CDR1 is LGHNA, CDR2 YNFKEQ, per germline. The CDR3 length is 16 residues. Trimming shortened V by 0 bases and J by 0 bases, and 8 bases separated the two germline ends. As it was prepared, the TCRbeta library received unique molecular identifiers. TCRdb reanalysed the PCR reads using MiXCR and keeps one entry per CDR3 protein. The sample yields almost 400,000 distinct CDR3 sequences, over 20% seen once. Sequences were derived from PBMCs from the stem cell graft donor, sampled from the stem cell graft. The chain recombines TRBV4-2 with TRBJ2-2; no clear D. This TCR was recovered from a human donor who donated a stem cell graft to a child with acute myeloid leukemia. CDR3: CASSQESPPNTGELFF. The CDR3 DNA reads TGTGCCAGCAGCCAAGAGAGCCCTCCGAACACCGGGGAGCTGTTTTTT.